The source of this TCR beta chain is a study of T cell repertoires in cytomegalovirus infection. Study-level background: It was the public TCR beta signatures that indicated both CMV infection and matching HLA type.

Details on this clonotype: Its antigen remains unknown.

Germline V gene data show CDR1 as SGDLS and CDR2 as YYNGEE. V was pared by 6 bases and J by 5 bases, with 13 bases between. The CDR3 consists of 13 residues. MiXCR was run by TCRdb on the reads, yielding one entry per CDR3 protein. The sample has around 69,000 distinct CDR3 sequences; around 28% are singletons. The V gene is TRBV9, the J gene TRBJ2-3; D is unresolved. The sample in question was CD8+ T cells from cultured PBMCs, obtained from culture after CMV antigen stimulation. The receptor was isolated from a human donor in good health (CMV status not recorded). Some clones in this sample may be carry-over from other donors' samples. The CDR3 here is CASTKGPLDTQYF. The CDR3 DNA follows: TGTGCCAGCACCAAAGGACCCTTAGATACGCAGTATTTT.